Presented here are 10 T cell receptor beta chains from one specimen sequenced in a study of blood T cell repertoires in COVID-19. Only in-frame clones appear in the TCRdb table, and some are missing; sequencing was by immunoSEQ multiplex PCR. This sample has some 96,000 clones, with roughly 80% found just once. Material for sequencing was peripheral blood. These TCRs come from a woman in her 70s with acute or convalescent COVID-19.

The rearrangement links TRBV4-1 to TRBJ1-1, with D perhaps TRBD1 (5 bases). The germline gives CDR1 MGHRA, CDR2 YSYEKL. V was cut by 5 bases and J by 2 bases, with 12 bases left in between. CDR3 size: 14 residues. This CDR3 is CASSVQDGNTEAFF. CDR3 sequence (DNA): TGCGCCAGCAGCGTACAGGACGGAAACACTGAAGCTTTCTTT.

V and J are TRBV10-3 and TRBJ2-7, with TRBD1 matching 7 bases. This CDR3 region has 15 residues. V lost 11 bases to trimming and J lost 0 bases; unmatched junction nucleotides: 13. CDR1 and CDR2 from the germline V gene are ENHRY and SYGVKD. CDR3: CASSRGQVSSYEQYV. The CDR3 region has the DNA TGTGCCTCCAGTAGGGGGCAGGTGAGCTCCTACGAGCAGTACGTC.

The chain recombines TRBV5-1 with TRBJ1-6; no definite D call. V dropped 0 bases and J dropped 7 bases, with 8 bases sitting between them. CDR1 is SGHRS, CDR2 YFSETQ, per germline. The CDR3 is made up of 14 amino acids. The CDR3 reads CASSLEQPNSPLHF. In DNA form, the CDR3 reads TGCGCCAGCAGCTTGGAACAGCCAAATTCACCCCTCCACTTT.

V gene TRBV7-8 combines with J gene TRBJ2-7; D may be TRBD1 (5 bases). The CDR3 contains 14 residues. Trimming removed 1 base at V and 0 bases at J, with 7 bases between. The germline CDR1 and CDR2 sequences are SGHVS and FQNEAQ. Here the CDR3 reads CASSLDRNSYEQYF. In DNA, the CDR3 is TGTGCCAGCAGCTTAGACAGGAACTCCTACGAGCAGTACTTC.

This sequence joins TRBV20-1 and TRBJ1-1; D is undetermined. The V end was cut by 6 bases, the J end by 5 bases, with 10 bases between. The CDR3 runs to 11 residues. The germline gives CDR1 DFQATT, CDR2 SNEGSKA (reference sequence). In DNA, the CDR3 is TGCAGTGCCCGTCCCTATACTGAAGCTTTCTTT. This codes for CSARPYTEAFF.

The chain couples TRBV7-6 to TRBJ1-1; tentatively, D is TRBD1 (5 bases). The CDR3 length is 13 residues. From germline, CDR1 is SGHVS and CDR2 FNYEAQ. The V and J ends lost 3 bases and 1 base respectively, with 6 bases between them. CDR3 bases: TGTGCCAGCAGCTTGGACACGAACACTGAAGCTTTCTTT. The encoded protein is CASSLDTNTEAFF.

J is TRBJ1-5 and V is TRBV2; TRBD1 matches 8 bases. The CDR3 is 15 amino acids. The germline CDR1 and CDR2 sequences are SNHLY and FYNNEI. The trim removed 5 bases at V and 7 bases at J, leaving 10 bases unmatched. In DNA form, the CDR3 reads TGTGCCAGCAGTAAGACAGGGGATCGAAGGCAGCCCCAGCATTTT. Translated, it gives CASSKTGDRRQPQHF.

This chain connects TRBV7-7 to TRBJ2-1; D remains unclear. CDR3 size: 14 residues. Germline CDR1 is SSHAT and CDR2 is FNYEAQ (reference sequence). Trimming stripped 2 bases from V and 5 bases from J, with 10 bases between. The CDR3 spells CASSLRQVDNEQFF. DNA for the CDR3: TGTGCCAGCAGCTTAAGGCAGGTGGACAATGAGCAGTTCTTC.

This clone showed up many times. In DNA, the CDR3 is TGTGCCAGTAGTCTACAGGTTAACTATGGCTACACCTTC. It translates to CASSLQVNYGYTF. The V call is TRBV19, the J call TRBJ1-2, with a weak D call TRBD1 (5 bases). Per germline, CDR1 LNHDA and CDR2 SQIVND (reference sequence). V shed 5 bases and J shed 1 base, with 8 bases lying between them. The CDR3 sequence is 13 residues long.

The table lists this clone with many counts. The rearrangement links TRBV5-1 to TRBJ1-1; 10 bases fit TRBD1. Per the germline V gene, CDR1 is SGHRS and CDR2 is YFSETQ. The CDR3 sequence is 15 residues long. The ends lost 7 bases at V and 4 bases at J; junction bases unmatched: 10. CDR3 residues: CASGRGQGKITEAFF. The CDR3 DNA reads TGCGCCAGCGGGAGGGGACAGGGGAAGATCACTGAAGCTTTCTTT.